Here is one T cell receptor (beta chain) with its context. The antigen remains unidentified. Patients included in sequencing had previously demonstrated CD8+CD57+ cell expansion by flow cytometry. Each of the patients presented with severe acquired aplastic anemia. TCR beta VDJ and CDR3 were profiled, and genomic DNA was the template. TCRdb fed the reads into MiXCR, producing one record per CDR3 protein. Of 130,000 or so distinct CDR3 sequences listed, approximately 36% are singletons. This record belongs to a study of CD8+CD57+ T cells in acquired aplastic anemia. Turning to the study itself: Roughly 3.2 ug was the average amount of DNA from sorted CD4+ and CD8+ cells. Study-level findings and limits: Approximately 30 CD8+ CDR3 sequences were shared between patients and controls. Patients versus controls showed no significant CD8+ Simpson's diversity difference.

V gave up 4 bases and J gave up 3 bases; unmatched junction bases: 9. CDR3 length: 15 residues. Germline V gives CDR1 SGHRS, CDR2 YFSETQ. Sequencing was carried out using sorted CD4+, CD8+, or CD8+CD57+ T cells (not recorded which) from PBMCs. The clonotype comes from a human donor with aplastic anemia. This chain joins TRBV5-1 and TRBJ2-7; 8 positions match TRBD2. CDR3 nucleotides: TGCGCCAGCAGCCCGGGACTAGGAGATCTCTACGAGCAGTACTTC. This gives the protein CASSPGLGDLYEQYF.